This T cell receptor beta chain originates from a study of blood T cell repertoires in COVID-19. Study overall: Italy, Spain and the United States were the sources of the convalescent and acute COVID-19 samples.

Under the authors' procedure: By means of reference gene primer amplification, nucleated cell counts were estimated. Profiled with immunoSEQ multiplex PCR; TCRdb holds only in-frame clones, not every one. The V and J calls and clone size were taken over from that table, and D and trimming were inferred from the DNA. The table lists approximately 120,000 clones, 80% to 95% of them singletons. Germline values: CDR1 SGHRS, CDR2 YFSETQ. Trimming cost V 4 bases and J 4 bases; bases outside gene matches: 10. The CDR3 covers 15 residues. The chain couples TRBV5-1 to TRBJ2-7; TRBD2 aligns across 8 bases. The TCR sequence derives from a man between 50 and 59 years old with COVID-19, enrolled during active disease. The specimen sequenced was peripheral blood. CDR3 sequence reads: CASSDTAGGEYEQYF. The CDR3 DNA reads as TGCGCCAGCAGCGACACCGCGGGGGGCGAGTACGAGCAGTACTTC.